This entry lists 14 T cell receptor beta chains sequenced from one sample in a study of molecular identifiers for immune sequencing clone quantification. TCRdb re-called the PCR reads with MiXCR, one entry per CDR3 protein. The sample has approximately 550,000 distinct CDR3 sequences, 25% seen once. Sequenced sample: naive CD8+ T cells from blood, with Jurkat cell RNA spiked in. Specified subset: FACS-sorted CD8+CD4-CCR7+CD45RA+ naive T cells. These receptors originate from a human donor in good health. Some libraries in this study had Jurkat cell RNA spiked in.

The chain joins TRBV13 to TRBJ2-1; 9 positions match TRBD2. The V gene's germline CDR1 is PRHDT and CDR2 FYEKMQ (reference sequence). CDR3 size: 16 residues. V lost 5 bases and J lost 8; bases outside the gene matches: 13. The CDR3 sequence is CASSAARTSVPDEQFF. The CDR3 DNA is TGTGCCAGCAGCGCCGCCAGGACTAGCGTTCCCGATGAGCAGTTCTTC.

This clonotype turned up a few times. This chain links TRBV7-9 with TRBJ2-1; TRBD2 aligns across 9 bases. J gave up 8 bases and V 1 base, and 15 bases lay outside the gene matches. CDR1 SEHNR and CDR2 FQNEAQ come from the germline V gene (reference sequence). This CDR3 contains 18 residues. The CDR3 nucleotides are TGTGCCAGCAGCTTAGAGGGGGGTTCGGGACTAGCTCGGCATGAGCAGTTCTTC. As protein: CASSLEGGSGLARHEQFF.

In its sample, this clonotype was seen many times. V is TRBV5-6 and J is TRBJ2-3, with D tentatively TRBD1 or TRBD2 (6 bases each). CDR1 and CDR2 (germline): SGHDT, YYEEEE. This CDR3 spans 14 amino acids. V was clipped by 2 bases and J by 4 bases, with 11 bases between them. CDR3 sequence (DNA): TGTGCCAGCAGCTTTTACGGGGGCGCAGATACGCAGTATTTT. It is translated as CASSFYGGADTQYF.

This clonotype occurred many times. The chain recombines TRBV4-3 with TRBJ2-5, with D possibly TRBD2 on 6 matching bases. The CDR3 consists of 15 residues. Per the germline V gene, CDR1 is LGHNA and CDR2 is YSLEER. Trimming took 1 base from V and 2 from J, leaving 11 bases between them. CDR3 sequence reads: CASSQARGRQETQYF. The CDR3 region has the DNA TGCGCCAGCAGCCAAGCCCGGGGGAGGCAAGAGACCCAGTACTTC.

The chain has TRBV4-3 and TRBJ2-7; D call uncertain. V was trimmed by 0 bases and J by 7 bases, leaving 22 bases between them. This CDR3 has 17 residues. Germline V gene lookup returns CDR1 LGHNA and CDR2 YSLEER. The CDR3 DNA reads as TGCGCCAGCAGCCAAGATATGGGCGATGAAACCGTTGGGGAGCAGTACTTC. This gives the protein CASSQDMGDETVGEQYF.

The rearrangement links TRBV29-1 to TRBJ2-5; no clear D. V gave up 1 base and J gave up 6 bases, with 24 bases separating them. CDR1 is SQVTM and CDR2 is ANQGSEA in the germline V gene. The CDR3 runs 17 residues. The CDR3 loop is CSVEGLHTGRAAQTQYF. The CDR3 nucleotides read TGCAGCGTTGAAGGTCTTCATACGGGTAGGGCAGCGCAGACCCAGTACTTC.

As to this clonotype: The CDR3 does not end in the conserved phenylalanine or tryptophan, so this is likely a read error. The limits of the CDR3 on the DNA are not certain, so only TCRdb's listed CDR3 is given. The chain joins TRBV4-3 to TRBJ2-5; the table's D call, TRBD1, has no DNA check behind it. From its first to its last residue, the CDR3 has 17 amino acids. Germline CDR1 and CDR2: LGHNA and YSLEER. CDR3 region: CASSQDRMTGGKETPYL.

This clonotype was picked up a small number of times. V is TRBV7-9 and J is TRBJ2-7; D remains unclear. The CDR3 contains 13 residues. With 1 base removed from V and 5 bases from J, the gap between germline ends came to 9 bases. Per germline, CDR1 SEHNR and CDR2 FQNEAQ (reference sequence). The CDR3 protein is CASSLELGDEQYF. The CDR3 nucleotides are TGTGCCAGCAGCTTAGAGTTGGGTGACGAGCAGTACTTC. The variable domain in full, completed from reference TRBV7-9 and TRBJ2-7, reads DTGVSQNPRHKITKRGQNVTFRCDPISEHNRLYWYRQTLGQGPEFLTYFQNEAQLEKSRLLSDRFSAERPKGSFSTLEIQRTEQGDSAMYLCASSLELGDEQYFGPGTRLTVT.

The gene calls are TRBV30 and TRBJ1-5; possibly TRBD1 for D (5 bases). The CDR3 spans 15 residues. V was cut by 0 bases and J by 6 bases, with 15 bases left in between. The germline gives CDR1 GTSNPN, CDR2 SVGIG (reference sequence). DNA for the CDR3: TGTGCCTGGAGTGTAGGGGACCTAAGGTCTCAGCCCCAGCATTTT. Translated: CAWSVGDLRSQPQHF.

Of note for this clonotype: A much larger clone lies a single base off, so this may be a read error. This rearrangement joins TRBV7-9 to TRBJ2-7; TRBD1 is a possible D gene (5 bases). The CDR3 has 15 residues. Looked up from germline, CDR1 is SEHNR and CDR2 is FQNEAQ (reference sequence). CDR3 protein: CASSSRQGSSHEQYF. Written as DNA, the CDR3 is TGTGCCAGCAGCTCGAGGCAGGGTAGCTCCCACGAGCAGTACTTC. The full variable domain, completed using reference TRBV7-9 and TRBJ2-7, is DTGVSQNPRHKITKRGQNVTFRCDPISEHNRLYWYRQTLGQGPEFLTYFQNEAQLEKSRLLSDRFSAERPKGSFSTLEIQRTEQGDSAMYLCASSSRQGSSHEQYFGPGTRLTVT.

This clonotype was detected a few times. The V and J genes are TRBV7-6 and TRBJ2-5, with 11 bases aligning to TRBD2. After removal of 7 bases from V and 5 bases from J, the junction contained 6 bases not matched to a gene. CDR1 is SGHVS, CDR2 FNYEAQ, per germline. There are 14 residues in the CDR3. The CDR3 DNA sequence: TGTGCCAGCACCAATAGCGGGGGGGATGAGACCCAGTACTTC. This encodes CASTNSGGDETQYF. The variable domain in full, with the rest retrieved from reference TRBV7-6 and TRBJ2-5, is GAGVSQSPRYKVTKRGQDVALRCDPISGHVSLYWYRQALGQGPEFLTYFNYEAQQDKSGLPNDRFSAERPEGSISTLTIQRTEQRDSAMYRCASTNSGGDETQYFGPGTRLLVL.

This clonotype was counted only a few times. The chain couples TRBV7-9 to TRBJ1-1; D is perhaps TRBD1 (5 bases). This CDR3 has 14 residues. Between the trimmed V and J ends, which lost 6 bases and 4 bases, there was a span of 15 bases. Germline assignment: CDR1 SEHNR and CDR2 FQNEAQ (reference sequence). The DNA of the CDR3 is TGTGCCAGCAGACAGCAGGGCGGTGGCACTGAAGCTTTCTTT. Protein: CASRQQGGGTEAFF.

This clonotype was detected ten times or more. The V call is TRBV7-9, the J call TRBJ2-3; 9 positions agree with TRBD1. The V gene's germline CDR1 is SEHNR and CDR2 FQNEAQ (reference sequence). CDR3 length: 16 residues. Unmatched junction bases numbered 13, after V lost 5 bases and J lost 7 bases. The CDR3 loop is CASSPEQGARRYTQYF. The CDR3 coding sequence is TGTGCCAGCAGCCCGGAACAGGGGGCCCGACGTTATACGCAGTATTTT.

The rearrangement uses TRBV20-1 and TRBJ1-6; weak D call: TRBD1 (5 bases). CDR1 is DFQATT and CDR2 is SNEGSKA in the germline V gene (reference sequence). V was cut by 0 bases and J by 10 bases, with 7 bases left in between. This CDR3 has 12 amino acids. CDR3 loop: CSAREQGSPLHF. In nucleotides, the CDR3 is TGCAGTGCTAGAGAGCAGGGATCACCCCTCCACTTT.